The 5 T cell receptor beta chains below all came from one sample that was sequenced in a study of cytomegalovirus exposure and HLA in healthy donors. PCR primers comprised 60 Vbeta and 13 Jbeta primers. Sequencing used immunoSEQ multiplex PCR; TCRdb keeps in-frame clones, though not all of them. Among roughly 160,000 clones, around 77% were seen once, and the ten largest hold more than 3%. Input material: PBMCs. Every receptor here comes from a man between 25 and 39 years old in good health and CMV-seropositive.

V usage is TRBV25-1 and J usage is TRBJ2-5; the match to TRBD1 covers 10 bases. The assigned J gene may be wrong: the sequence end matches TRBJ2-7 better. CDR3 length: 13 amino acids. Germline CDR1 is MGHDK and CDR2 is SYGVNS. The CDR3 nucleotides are TGTGCCAGCAGTGGACAGGGGGCTTACGAGCAGTACTTC. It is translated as CASSGQGAYEQYF.

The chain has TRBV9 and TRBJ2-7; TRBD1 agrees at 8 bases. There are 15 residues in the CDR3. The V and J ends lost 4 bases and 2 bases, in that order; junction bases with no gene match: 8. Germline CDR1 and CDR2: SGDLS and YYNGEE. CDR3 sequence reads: CASSPSPQGAYEQYF. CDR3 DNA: TGTGCCAGCAGCCCTAGCCCACAGGGGGCCTACGAGCAGTACTTC. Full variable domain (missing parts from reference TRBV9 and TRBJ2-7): DSGVTQTPKHLITATGQRVTLRCSPRSGDLSVYWYQQSLDQGLQFLIQYYNGEERAKGNILERFSAQQFPDLHSELNLSSLELGDSALYFCASSPSPQGAYEQYFGPGTRLTVT.

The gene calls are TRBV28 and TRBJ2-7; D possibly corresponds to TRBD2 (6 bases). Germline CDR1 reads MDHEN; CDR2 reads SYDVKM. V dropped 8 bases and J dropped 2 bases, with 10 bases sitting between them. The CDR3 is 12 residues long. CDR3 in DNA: TGTGCCAGCCTGGGACTGGCCTACGAGCAGTACTTC. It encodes CASLGLAYEQYF. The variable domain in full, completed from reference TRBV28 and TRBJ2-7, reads DVKVTQSSRYLVKRTGEKVFLECVQDMDHENMFWYRQDPGLGLRLIYFSYDVKMKEKGDIPEGYSVSREKKERFSLILESASTNQTSMYLCASLGLAYEQYFGPGTRLTVT.

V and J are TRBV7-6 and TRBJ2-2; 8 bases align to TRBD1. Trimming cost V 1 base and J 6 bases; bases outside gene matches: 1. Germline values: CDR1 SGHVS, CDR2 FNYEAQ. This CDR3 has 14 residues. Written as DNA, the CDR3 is TGTGCCAGCAGCTTAGGACAGGGGCCCGGGGAGCTGTTTTTT. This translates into CASSLGQGPGELFF.

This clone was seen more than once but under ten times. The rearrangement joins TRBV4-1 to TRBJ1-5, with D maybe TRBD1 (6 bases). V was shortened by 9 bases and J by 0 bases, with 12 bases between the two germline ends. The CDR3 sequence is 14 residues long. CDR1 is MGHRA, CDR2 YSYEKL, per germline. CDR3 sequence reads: CASRQENSNQPQHF. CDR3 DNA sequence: TGCGCCAGTCGACAGGAGAATAGCAATCAGCCCCAGCATTTT.